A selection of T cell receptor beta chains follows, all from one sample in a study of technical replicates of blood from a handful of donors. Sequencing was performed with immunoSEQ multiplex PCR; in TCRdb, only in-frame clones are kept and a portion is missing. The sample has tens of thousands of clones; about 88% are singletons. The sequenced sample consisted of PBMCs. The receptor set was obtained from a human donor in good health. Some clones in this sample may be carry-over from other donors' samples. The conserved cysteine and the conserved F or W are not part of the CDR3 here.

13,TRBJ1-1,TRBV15,ATSRDLWRNTEAF
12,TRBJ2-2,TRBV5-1,ASSQGPGPGELF
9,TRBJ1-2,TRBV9,ASSGQWGYT
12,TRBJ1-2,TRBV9,ASSSRVENYGYT
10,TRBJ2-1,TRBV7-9,ASSFGMNEQF
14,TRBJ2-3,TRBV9,ASSVSFGSRTDTQY
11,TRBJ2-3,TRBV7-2,ASSLGHQDTQY
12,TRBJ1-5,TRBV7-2,ASSWGGQGQPQH
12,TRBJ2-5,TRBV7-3,ASSLGRGFETQY
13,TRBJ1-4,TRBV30,AWTSGTGGNEKLF
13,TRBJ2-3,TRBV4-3,ASSRGQGEADTQY
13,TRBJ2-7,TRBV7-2,ASSMASGGKYEQY
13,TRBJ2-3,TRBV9,ASSVVDPPGDTQY
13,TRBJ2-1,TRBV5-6,ASRFWAGGLGEQF
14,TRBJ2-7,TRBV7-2,ASSRLGLASYYEQY
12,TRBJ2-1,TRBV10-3,AISRLATGNEQF
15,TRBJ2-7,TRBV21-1,ASSNWARFLIGDEQY
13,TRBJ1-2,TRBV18,ASSPDRGLRYGYT